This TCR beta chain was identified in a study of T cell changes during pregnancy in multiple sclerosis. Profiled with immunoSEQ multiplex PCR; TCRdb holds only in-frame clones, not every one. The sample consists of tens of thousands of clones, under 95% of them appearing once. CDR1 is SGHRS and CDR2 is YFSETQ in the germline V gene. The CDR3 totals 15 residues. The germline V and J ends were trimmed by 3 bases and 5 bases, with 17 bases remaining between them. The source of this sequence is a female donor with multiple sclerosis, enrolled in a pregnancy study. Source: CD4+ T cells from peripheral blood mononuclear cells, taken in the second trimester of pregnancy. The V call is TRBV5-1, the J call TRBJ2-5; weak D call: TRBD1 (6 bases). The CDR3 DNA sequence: TGCGCCAGCAGCTGGGGGCAGGGAGTGAGGGAGACCCAGTACTTC. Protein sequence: CASSWGQGVRETQYF.